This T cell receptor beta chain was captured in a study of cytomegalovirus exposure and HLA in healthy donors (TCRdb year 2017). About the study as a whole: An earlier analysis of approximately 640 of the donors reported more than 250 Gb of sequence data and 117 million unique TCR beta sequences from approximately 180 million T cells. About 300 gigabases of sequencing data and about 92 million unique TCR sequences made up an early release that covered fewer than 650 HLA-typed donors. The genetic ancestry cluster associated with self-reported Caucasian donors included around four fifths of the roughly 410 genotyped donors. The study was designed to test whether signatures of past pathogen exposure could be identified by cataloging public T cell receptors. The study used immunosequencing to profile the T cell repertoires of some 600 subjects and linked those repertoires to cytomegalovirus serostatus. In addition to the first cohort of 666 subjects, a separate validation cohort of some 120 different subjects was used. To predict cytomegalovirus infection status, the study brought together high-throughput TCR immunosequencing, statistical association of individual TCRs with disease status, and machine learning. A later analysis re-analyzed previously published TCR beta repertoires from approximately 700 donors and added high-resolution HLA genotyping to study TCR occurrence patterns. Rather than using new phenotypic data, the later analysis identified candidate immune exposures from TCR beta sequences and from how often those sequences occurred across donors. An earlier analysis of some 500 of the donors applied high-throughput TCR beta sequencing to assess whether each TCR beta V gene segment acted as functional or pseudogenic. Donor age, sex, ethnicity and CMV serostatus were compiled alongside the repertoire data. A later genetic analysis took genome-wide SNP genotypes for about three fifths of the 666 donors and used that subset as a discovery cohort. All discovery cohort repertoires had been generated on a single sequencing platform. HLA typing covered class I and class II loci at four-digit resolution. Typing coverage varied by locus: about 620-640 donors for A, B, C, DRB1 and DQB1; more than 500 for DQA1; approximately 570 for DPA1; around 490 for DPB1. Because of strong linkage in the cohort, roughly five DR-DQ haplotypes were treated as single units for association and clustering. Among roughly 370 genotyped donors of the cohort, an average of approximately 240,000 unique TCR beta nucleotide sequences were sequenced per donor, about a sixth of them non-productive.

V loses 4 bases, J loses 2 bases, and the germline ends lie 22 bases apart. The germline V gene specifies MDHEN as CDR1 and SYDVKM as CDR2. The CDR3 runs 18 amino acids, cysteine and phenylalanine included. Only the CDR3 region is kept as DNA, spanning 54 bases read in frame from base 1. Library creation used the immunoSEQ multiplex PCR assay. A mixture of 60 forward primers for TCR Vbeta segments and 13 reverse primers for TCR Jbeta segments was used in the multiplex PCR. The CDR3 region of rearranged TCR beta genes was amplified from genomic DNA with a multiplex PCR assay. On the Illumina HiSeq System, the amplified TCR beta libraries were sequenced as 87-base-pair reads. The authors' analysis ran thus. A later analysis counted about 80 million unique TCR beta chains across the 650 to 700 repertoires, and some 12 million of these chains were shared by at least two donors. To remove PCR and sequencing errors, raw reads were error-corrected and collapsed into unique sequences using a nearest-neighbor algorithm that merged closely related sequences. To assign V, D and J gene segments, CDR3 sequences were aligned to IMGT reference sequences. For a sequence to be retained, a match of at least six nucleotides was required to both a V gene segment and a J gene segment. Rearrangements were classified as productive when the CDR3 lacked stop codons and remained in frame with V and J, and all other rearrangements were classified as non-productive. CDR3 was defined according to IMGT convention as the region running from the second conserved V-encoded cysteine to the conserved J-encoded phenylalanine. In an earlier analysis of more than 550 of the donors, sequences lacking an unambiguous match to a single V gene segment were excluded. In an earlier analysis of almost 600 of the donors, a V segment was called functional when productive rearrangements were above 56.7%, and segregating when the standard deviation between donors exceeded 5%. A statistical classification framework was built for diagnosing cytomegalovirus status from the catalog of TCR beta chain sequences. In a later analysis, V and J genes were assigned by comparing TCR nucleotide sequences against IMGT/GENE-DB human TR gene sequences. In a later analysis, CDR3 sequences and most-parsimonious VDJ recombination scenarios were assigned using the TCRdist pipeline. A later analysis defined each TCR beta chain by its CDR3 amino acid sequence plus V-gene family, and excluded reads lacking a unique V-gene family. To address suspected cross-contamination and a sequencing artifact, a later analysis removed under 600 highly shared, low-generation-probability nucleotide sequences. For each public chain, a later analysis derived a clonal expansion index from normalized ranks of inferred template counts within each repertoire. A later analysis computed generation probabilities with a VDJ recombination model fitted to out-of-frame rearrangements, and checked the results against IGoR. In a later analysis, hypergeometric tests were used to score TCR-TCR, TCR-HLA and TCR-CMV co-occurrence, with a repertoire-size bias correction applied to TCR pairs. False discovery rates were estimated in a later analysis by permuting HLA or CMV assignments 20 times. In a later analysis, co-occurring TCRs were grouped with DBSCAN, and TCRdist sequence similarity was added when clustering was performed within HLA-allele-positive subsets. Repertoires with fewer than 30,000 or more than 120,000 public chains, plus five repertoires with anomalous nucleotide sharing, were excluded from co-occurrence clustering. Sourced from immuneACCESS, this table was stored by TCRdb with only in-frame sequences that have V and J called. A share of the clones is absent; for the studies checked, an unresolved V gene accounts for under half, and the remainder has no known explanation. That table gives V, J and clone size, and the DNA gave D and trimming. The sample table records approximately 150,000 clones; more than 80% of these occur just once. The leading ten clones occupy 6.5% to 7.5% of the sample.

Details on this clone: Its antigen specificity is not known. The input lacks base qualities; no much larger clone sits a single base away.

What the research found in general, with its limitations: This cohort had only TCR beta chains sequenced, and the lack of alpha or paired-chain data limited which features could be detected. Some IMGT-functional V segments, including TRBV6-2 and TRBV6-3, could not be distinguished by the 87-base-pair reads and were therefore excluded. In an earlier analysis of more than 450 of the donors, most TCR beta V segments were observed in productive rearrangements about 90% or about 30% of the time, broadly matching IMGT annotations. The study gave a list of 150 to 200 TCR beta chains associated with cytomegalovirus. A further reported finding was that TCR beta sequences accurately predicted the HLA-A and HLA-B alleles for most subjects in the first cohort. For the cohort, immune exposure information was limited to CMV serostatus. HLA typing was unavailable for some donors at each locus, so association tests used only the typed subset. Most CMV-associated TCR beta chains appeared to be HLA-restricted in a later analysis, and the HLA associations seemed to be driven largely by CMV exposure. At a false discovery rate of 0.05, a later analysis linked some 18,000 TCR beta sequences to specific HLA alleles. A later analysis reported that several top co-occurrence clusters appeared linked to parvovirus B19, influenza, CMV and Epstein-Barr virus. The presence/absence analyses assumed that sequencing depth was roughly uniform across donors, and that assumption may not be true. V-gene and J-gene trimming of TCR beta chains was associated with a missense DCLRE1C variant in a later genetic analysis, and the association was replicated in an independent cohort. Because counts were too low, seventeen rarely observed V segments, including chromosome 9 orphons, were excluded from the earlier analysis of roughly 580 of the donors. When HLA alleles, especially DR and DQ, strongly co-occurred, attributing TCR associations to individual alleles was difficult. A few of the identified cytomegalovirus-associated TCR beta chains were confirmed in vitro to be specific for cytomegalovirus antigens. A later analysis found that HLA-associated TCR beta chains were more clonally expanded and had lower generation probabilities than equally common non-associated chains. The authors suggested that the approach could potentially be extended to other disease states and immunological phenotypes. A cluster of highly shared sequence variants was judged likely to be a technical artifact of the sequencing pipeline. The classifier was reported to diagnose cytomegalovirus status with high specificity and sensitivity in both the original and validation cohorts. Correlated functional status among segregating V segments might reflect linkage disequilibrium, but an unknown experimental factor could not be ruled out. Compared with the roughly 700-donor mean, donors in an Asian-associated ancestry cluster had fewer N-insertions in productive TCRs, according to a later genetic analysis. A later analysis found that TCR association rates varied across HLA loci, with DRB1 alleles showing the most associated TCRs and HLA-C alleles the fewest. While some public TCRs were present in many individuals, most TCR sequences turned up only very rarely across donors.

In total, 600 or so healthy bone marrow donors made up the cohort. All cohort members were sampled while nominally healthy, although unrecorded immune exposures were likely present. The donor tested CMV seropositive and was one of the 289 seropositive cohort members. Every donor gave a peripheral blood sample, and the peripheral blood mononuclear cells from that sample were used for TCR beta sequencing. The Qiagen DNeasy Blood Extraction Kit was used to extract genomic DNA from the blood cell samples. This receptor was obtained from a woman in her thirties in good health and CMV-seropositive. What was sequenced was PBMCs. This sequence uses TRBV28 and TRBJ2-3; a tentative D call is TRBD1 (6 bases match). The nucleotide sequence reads TGTGCCAGCAGTTCCTACCCCCGGGATCAGGGGAACACAGATACGCAGTATTTT. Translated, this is CASSSYPRDQGNTDTQYF. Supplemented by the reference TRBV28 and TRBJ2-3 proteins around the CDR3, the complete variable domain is DVKVTQSSRYLVKRTGEKVFLECVQDMDHENMFWYRQDPGLGLRLIYFSYDVKMKEKGDIPEGYSVSREKKERFSLILESASTNQTSMYLCASSSYPRDQGNTDTQYFGPGTRLTVL.